Presented here are 3 T cell receptor beta chains from one specimen sequenced in a study of T cells in tumors and immune-related adverse events. Repertoires were generated with immunoSEQ multiplex PCR, while TCRdb's copy carries only in-frame clones and drops some. Among about 22,000 clones listed, just over 90% were seen once. Sequenced here: lymph node tissue, sampled from a patient treated with anti-PD-1 therapy. All receptors come from a female donor with metastatic renal cell carcinoma.

The rearrangement links TRBV28 to TRBJ2-7; weak D call: TRBD1 (5 bases). CDR1 is MDHEN and CDR2 is SYDVKM in the germline V gene. The CDR3 covers 13 residues. Between the trimmed V and J ends, which lost 5 bases and 6 bases, there was a span of 14 bases. CDR3 in DNA: TGTGCCAGCAGTATGCAGGGCAGGGCCGAGCAGTACTTC. This codes for CASSMQGRAEQYF.

V gene TRBV5-1 combines with J gene TRBJ2-1; 11 bases align to TRBD1. J lost 6 bases, V lost 8 bases, and 7 bases had no gene match. Germline CDR1 and CDR2: SGHRS and YFSETQ. This CDR3 contains 14 residues. The CDR3 DNA is TGCGCCAGTCTTAGAGGGACAGGGGGCAATGAGCAGTTCTTC. Its translation is CASLRGTGGNEQFF.

The chain uses TRBV10-1 and TRBJ1-1; D call uncertain. Germline assignment: CDR1 WNHNN and CDR2 SYGVQD (reference sequence). The CDR3 consists of 14 residues. Trimming took 9 bases from V and 7 from J, leaving 21 bases between them. In DNA, the CDR3 is TGCGCCAGAAACGACGACGGTCTGAATTATGAAGCTTTCTTT. Its protein product is CARNDDGLNYEAFF.